What follows are 2 T cell receptor beta chains derived from one specimen sequenced in a study of blood T cell repertoires in COVID-19. Here immunoSEQ multiplex PCR was the method, and the copy in TCRdb shows in-frame clones only, minus some. The sample yields 140,000 to 150,000 clones, about 85% seen once. Material for sequencing was peripheral blood. The receptor source for this set is a human donor with acute or convalescent COVID-19. The donor label of this sample is uncertain.

As DNA, the CDR3 is TGTGCCAGCAGTTCAACAGGGGCAGGTGGCTATCAGCCCCAGCATTTT. Amino acid sequence: CASSSTGAGGYQPQHF. The chain recombines TRBV27 with TRBJ1-5; 7 bases line up with TRBD1. Germline lookup yields CDR1 MNHEY and CDR2 SMNVEV (reference sequence). V gave up 4 bases and J gave up 5 bases; unmatched junction bases: 11. The CDR3 loop spans 16 amino acids.

The rearrangement links TRBV15 to TRBJ2-3; TRBD2 matches at 11 bases. This CDR3 region has 15 residues. CDR1 is LNHNV and CDR2 is YYDKDF in the germline V gene (reference sequence). V was pared by 5 bases and J by 3 bases, with 4 bases of the junction left unmatched. The DNA of the CDR3 is TGTGCCACCAGCTTCCGACTAGCGGGGACAGATACGCAGTATTTT. Translation gives CATSFRLAGTDTQYF.